This TCR beta chain came from a study of CD8+CD57+ T cells in acquired aplastic anemia. Whole-study context: The study obtained an average of approximately 2.9 ug of DNA from sorted CD4+ and CD8+ cells.

In regard to this clonotype: Its target is unknown.

TCR beta VDJ combinations and CDR3 sequences were profiled from genomic DNA. TCRdb fed the reads into MiXCR, producing one record per CDR3 protein. Found here are fewer than 85,000 distinct CDR3 sequences, 55% to 75% of them singletons; the top ten hold 80% to 90%. In patients chosen for sequencing, flow cytometry had shown CD8+CD57+ cell expansion. Everyone among the patients had severe acquired aplastic anemia. Blood samples were obtained from patients who had received no prior therapy. Study results and limitations: Patients showed no significant difference from controls in CD8+ Simpson's diversity.

The CDR3 sequence is 12 residues long. V was cut by 3 bases and J by 4 bases, with 5 bases left in between. The germline CDR1 and CDR2 sequences are SEHNR and FQNEAQ (reference sequence). This receptor was taken from a human donor with aplastic anemia. Sequencing used sorted CD4+, CD8+, or CD8+CD57+ T cells (not recorded which) from PBMCs. The chain carries TRBV7-9 and TRBJ2-3; no reliable D call. The CDR3 nucleotides are TGTGCCAGCAGCTTCCCTGCAGATACGCAGTATTTT. Residues: CASSFPADTQYF.